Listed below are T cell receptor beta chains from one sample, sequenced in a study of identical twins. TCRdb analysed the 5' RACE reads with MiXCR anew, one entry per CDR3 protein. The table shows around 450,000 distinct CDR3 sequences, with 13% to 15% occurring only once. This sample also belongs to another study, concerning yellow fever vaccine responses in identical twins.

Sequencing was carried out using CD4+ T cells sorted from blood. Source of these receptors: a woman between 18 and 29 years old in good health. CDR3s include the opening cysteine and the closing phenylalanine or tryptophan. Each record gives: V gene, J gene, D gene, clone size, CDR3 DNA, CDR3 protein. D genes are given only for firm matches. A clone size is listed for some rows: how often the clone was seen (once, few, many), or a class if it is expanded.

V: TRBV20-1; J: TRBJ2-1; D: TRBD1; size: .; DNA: TGCAGTGCTAGAGAAGACAGGGTAAATGAGCAGTTCTTC; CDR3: CSAREDRVNEQFF
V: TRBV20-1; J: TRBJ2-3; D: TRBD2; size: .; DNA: TGCAGCGCTACGGTGGCTAGCGGGGCCACAGATACGCAGTATTTT; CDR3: CSATVASGATDTQYF
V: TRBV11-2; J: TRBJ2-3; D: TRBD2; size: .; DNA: TGTGCCAGCAGCCCTAGGACTAGCGGGGCCACAGATACGCAGTATTTT; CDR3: CASSPRTSGATDTQYF
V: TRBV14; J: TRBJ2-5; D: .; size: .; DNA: TGTGCCAGCAGCCAATACGGGGCCAGGACAGAGACCCAGTACTTC; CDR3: CASSQYGARTETQYF
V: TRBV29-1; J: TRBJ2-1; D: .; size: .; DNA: TGCAGCGTTGAAGATCTAGGGGCCCGCTACAATGAGCAGTTCTTC; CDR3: CSVEDLGARYNEQFF
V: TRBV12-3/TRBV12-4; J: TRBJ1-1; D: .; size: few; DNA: TGTGCCAGCAGTTTAGTGTCTGTGAACACTGAAGCTTTCTTT; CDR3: CASSLVSVNTEAFF
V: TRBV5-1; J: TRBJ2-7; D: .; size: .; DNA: TGCGCCAGCAGCAGGGATACTGTTTCCCTCTCCTACGAGCAGTACTTC; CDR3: CASSRDTVSLSYEQYF
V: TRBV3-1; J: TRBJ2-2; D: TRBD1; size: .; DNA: TGTGCCAGCAGCCCACGGGACAGGGGTTACACCGGGGAGCTGTTTTTT; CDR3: CASSPRDRGYTGELFF
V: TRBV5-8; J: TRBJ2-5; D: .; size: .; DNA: TGTGCCAGCAGCTTGGTCCTGACCCAAGAGACCCAGTACTTC; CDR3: CASSLVLTQETQYF
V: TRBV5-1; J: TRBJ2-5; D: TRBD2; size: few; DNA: TGCGCCAGCAGCACAGGACTAGCGGGAGGTCCGAAGACCCAGTACTTC; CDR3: CASSTGLAGGPKTQYF
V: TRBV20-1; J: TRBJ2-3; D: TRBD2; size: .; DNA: TGCAGTGCTAGCGGGCTAGCGGGAGTTACCCAGTATTTT; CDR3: CSASGLAGVTQYF
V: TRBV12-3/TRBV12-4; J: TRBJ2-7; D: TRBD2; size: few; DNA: TGTGCCAGCAGTTTAAATAGCGGGAAAGAGCAGTACTTC; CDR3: CASSLNSGKEQYF
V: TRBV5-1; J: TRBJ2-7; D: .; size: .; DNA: TGCGCCAGCACCATTCTGGACGGCACCTACGAGCAGTACTTC; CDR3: CASTILDGTYEQYF
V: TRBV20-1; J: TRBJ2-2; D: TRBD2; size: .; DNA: TGCAGTGCTAGGGCTCTAGCGGGAGGGCTTGGGGCCGGGGAGCTGTTTTTT; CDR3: CSARALAGGLGAGELFF
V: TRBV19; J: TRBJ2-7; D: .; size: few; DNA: TGTGCCAGTAGCGCCAATAGTGGCCGGAGGATGGCCTACGAGCAGTACTTC; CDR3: CASSANSGRRMAYEQYF
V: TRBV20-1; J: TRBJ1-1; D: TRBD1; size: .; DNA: TGCAGTGCTAGAGATGGAGACAGGGCCCGGGCTTTCTTT; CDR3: CSARDGDRARAFF
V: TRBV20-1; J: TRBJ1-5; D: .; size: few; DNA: TGCAGTGCAAGAGACCTTTTCAATCAGCCCCAGCATTTT; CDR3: CSARDLFNQPQHF
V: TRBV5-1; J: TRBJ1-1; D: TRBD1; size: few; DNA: TGCGCCAGCAGCGGGACAGGGCTGTTGACTGAAGCTTTCTTT; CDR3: CASSGTGLLTEAFF
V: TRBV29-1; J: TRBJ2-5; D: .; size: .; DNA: TGCAGCGTCCTATTGGGGGGTCTTTTCCAAGAGACCCAGTACTTC; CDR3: CSVLLGGLFQETQYF
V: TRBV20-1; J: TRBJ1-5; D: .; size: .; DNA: TGCAGTGCTAGTCCGCAGGACTATAGCAATCAGCCCCAGCATTTT; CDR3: CSASPQDYSNQPQHF
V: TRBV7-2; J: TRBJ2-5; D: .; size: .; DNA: TGTGCCAGCAGCCACCGACTATCGGAGACCCAGTACTTC; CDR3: CASSHRLSETQYF
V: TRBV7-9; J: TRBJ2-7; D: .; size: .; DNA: TGTGCCAGCAGCGTGAGTCGGGGGCTCGAGCAGTACTTC; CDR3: CASSVSRGLEQYF
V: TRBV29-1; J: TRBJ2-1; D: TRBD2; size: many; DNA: TGCAGCGTTGGGACTAGCGGGGCGGAGGGGGGACAGTTCTTC; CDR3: CSVGTSGAEGGQFF
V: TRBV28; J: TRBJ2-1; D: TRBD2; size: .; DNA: TGTGCCAGCAGTTCCGATAGCGGGAGAGGGTCCTACAATGAGCAGTTCTTC; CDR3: CASSSDSGRGSYNEQFF
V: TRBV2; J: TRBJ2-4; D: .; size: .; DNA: TGTACCAGCAGCCAGATGGGGTCCTTTAACTCCAGGGCTAACATTCAGTACTTC; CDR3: CTSSQMGSFNSRANIQYF
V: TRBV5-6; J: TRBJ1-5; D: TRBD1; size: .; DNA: TGTGCCAGCAGCTTGGCAGGGGGGGTAGGGCCCCAGCATTTT; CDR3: CASSLAGGVGPQHF
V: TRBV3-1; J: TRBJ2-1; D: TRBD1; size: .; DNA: TGTGCCAGCAGCCAAGAGCCCGGGACAGGGCGGCATGAGCAGTTCTTC; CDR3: CASSQEPGTGRHEQFF
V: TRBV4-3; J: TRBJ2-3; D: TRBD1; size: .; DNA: TGCGCCAGCAGCCAAGGGAGGACAGGGAGTATGACAGATACGCAGTATTTT; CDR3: CASSQGRTGSMTDTQYF
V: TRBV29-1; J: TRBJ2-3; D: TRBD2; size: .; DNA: TGCAGCGGGGGGGGGTCACTTGGCACAGATACGCAGTATTTT; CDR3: CSGGGSLGTDTQYF
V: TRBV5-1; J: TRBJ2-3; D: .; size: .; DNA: TGCGCCAGCAGCTTGCAGGGTACGCAGTATTTT; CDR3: CASSLQGTQYF
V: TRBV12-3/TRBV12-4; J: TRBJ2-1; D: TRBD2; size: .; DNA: TGTGCCAGCAGCCCAGCGGGGGGGCGGTACAATGAGCAGTTCTTC; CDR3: CASSPAGGRYNEQFF
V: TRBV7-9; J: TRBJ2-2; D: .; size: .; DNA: TGTGCCAGCAGCTTGGATCTCCCAATCGACACCGGGGAGCTGTTTTTT; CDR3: CASSLDLPIDTGELFF
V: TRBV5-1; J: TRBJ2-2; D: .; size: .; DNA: TGCGCCAGCAGCTGGGGAGGACAGGCGAGCACCGGGGAGCTGTTTTTT; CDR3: CASSWGGQASTGELFF
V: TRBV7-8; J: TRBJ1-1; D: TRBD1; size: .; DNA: TGTGCCAGCAGCTTAGCCACAGGGGGCCGGACTGAAGCTTTCTTT; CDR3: CASSLATGGRTEAFF
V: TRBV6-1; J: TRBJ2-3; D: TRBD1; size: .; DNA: TGTGCCAGCAGTGAAGCTGGGGGACAGGGCCTTTTGGGTACGCAGTATTTT; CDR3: CASSEAGGQGLLGTQYF
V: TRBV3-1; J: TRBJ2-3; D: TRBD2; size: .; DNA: TGTGCCAGCAGCCAAGTAACTAGCGGGGGGGCCGTTTCGTATTTT; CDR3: CASSQVTSGGAVSYF
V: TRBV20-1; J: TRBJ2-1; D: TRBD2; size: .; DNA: TGCAGTGCCACCCGGACTAGCGGGAGGGCCGAGCAGTTCTTC; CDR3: CSATRTSGRAEQFF
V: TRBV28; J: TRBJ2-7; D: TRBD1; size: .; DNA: TGTGCCAGCAGTGGGAGACAGGGGTTAGGAAACGAGCAGTACTTC; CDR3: CASSGRQGLGNEQYF
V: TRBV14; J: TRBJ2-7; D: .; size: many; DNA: TGTGCCAGCAGCCAAGGTCTGGCAGGGATCTACGAGCAGTACTTC; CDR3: CASSQGLAGIYEQYF
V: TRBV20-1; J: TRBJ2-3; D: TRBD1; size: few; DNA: TGCAGTGCGCAGGGACAGAACACAGATACGCAGTATTTT; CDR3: CSAQGQNTDTQYF
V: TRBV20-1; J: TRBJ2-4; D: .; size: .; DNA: TGCAGTGCCGGGACCAATTACGTCCGAGCCAAAAACATTCAGTACTTC; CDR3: CSAGTNYVRAKNIQYF
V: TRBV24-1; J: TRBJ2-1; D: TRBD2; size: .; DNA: TGTGCCACCAGTGAGCCGGGACTAGCGGGGGGGTACAATGAGCAGTTCTTC; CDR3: CATSEPGLAGGYNEQFF
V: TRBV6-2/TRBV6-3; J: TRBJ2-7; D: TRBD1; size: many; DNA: TGTGCCAGCAGTTACGGACAGGGTGGGACCTACGAGCAGTACTTC; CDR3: CASSYGQGGTYEQYF
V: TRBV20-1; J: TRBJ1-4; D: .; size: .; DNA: TGCAGTGTCCCGCAAAGGACCCCAACTAATGAAAAACTGTTTTTT; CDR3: CSVPQRTPTNEKLFF
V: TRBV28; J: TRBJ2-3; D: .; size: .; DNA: TGTGCCAGCAGTCCCCATACTGGGATGGGACATACGCAGTATTTT; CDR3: CASSPHTGMGHTQYF
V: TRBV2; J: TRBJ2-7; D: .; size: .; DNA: TGTGCCAGCAGTGGGTTTTCCTACGAGCAGTACTTC; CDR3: CASSGFSYEQYF
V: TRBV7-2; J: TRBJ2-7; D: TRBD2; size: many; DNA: TGTGCCAGCAGCTTAAGGGAGGGCCTATCCGAGCAGTACTTC; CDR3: CASSLREGLSEQYF
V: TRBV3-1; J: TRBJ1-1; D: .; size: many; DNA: TGTGCCAGCAGCCTGCGACAGACCAACACTGAAGCTTTCTTT; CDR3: CASSLRQTNTEAFF
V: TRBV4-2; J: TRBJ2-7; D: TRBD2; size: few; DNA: TGTGCCAGCAGCCAAGGGAGCACTAGCGCGCTTTACGAGCAGTACTTC; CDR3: CASSQGSTSALYEQYF
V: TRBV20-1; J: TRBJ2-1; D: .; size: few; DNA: TGCAGTGCTAGAAATATTCGCCGTCCGGGAACGTCCTACAATGAGCAGTTCTTC; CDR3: CSARNIRRPGTSYNEQFF
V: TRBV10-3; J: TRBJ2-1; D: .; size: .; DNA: TGTGCCATCACTGCTGGTACTAAAACTGGGGATGAGCAGTTCTTC; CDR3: CAITAGTKTGDEQFF
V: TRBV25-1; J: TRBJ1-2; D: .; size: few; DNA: TGTGCCAGCAGAGGGAATTCGGAAGGCTACACCTTC; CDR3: CASRGNSEGYTF
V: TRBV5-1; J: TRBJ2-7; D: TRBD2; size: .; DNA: TGCGCCAGCAGTCCCGCGAAGGTTTTAGCGCGGGAGGCCTCCTACGAGCAGTACTTC; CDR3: CASSPAKVLAREASYEQYF
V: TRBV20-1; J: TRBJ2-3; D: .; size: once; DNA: TGCAGTGCTAGATCCCGGACAGATACGCAGTATTTT; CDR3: CSARSRTDTQYF
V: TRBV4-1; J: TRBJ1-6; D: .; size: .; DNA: TGCGCCAGCAGCCGAGAAGGTGCAATCTCACCCCTCCACTTT; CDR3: CASSREGAISPLHF
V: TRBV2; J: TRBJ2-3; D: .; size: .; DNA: TGTGCCAGCAGTGGAGGGCTAGCGGATACGCAGTATTTT; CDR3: CASSGGLADTQYF
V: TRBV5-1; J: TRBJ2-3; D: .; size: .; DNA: TGCGCCAGCAGCTGGGTCTTGCCAGATACGCAGTATTTT; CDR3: CASSWVLPDTQYF
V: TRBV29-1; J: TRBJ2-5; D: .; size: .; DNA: TGCAGCGTAGGCTATTCCGGGACCCAGTACTTC; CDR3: CSVGYSGTQYF